The following is a T cell receptor beta chain sequence with its context. The entry originates in a study of blood T cell repertoires in COVID-19. For the study at large: Italy, Spain and the United States were the sources of the convalescent and acute COVID-19 samples.

Trimming stripped 5 bases from V and 2 bases from J, with 7 bases between. The length of the CDR3 is 13 residues. The repertoire was sequenced with immunoSEQ multiplex PCR; TCRdb's copy has only in-frame clones and lacks some. The sample lists about 130,000 clones; over 70% were seen once. V and J are TRBV12-3 or TRBV12-4 and TRBJ1-5; D is perhaps TRBD1 (6 bases). The sequencing input was peripheral blood. The sequence derives from a man between 50 and 59 years old with active COVID-19. In DNA, the CDR3 is TGTGCCAGCAGTCACAGGGGCAATCAGCCCCAGCATTTT. It specifies CASSHRGNQPQHF.